The 14 T cell receptor beta chains below were found in one sample sequenced in a study of cytomegalovirus exposure and HLA in healthy donors. PCR was performed using 60 Vbeta and 13 Jbeta primers. TCRdb's table, derived via immunoSEQ multiplex PCR, lists solely in-frame clones and lacks some. The sample consists of roughly 250,000 clones, 65% to 85% of them appearing once. Input material: PBMCs. These receptors were obtained from a female donor in good health and CMV-seronegative.

The J gene is TRBJ2-7, the V gene TRBV7-6; possibly TRBD2 for D (6 bases). This CDR3 region has 17 residues. The ends were cut back, 0 bases at V and 3 bases at J, with 18 bases in the middle. Germline-derived CDR1 and CDR2 are SGHVS and FNYEAQ. The CDR3 sequence is CASSLASGSGVIYEQYF. The CDR3 DNA follows: TGTGCCAGCAGCTTAGCGTCTGGTAGCGGCGTCATCTACGAGCAGTACTTC.

This clone was seen once. The chain has TRBV5-1 and TRBJ2-5; D possibly corresponds to TRBD1 (5 bases). The J call may be in error: the DNA end matches TRBJ2-7 better. This CDR3 contains 14 residues. The germline V gene has CDR1 SGHRS and CDR2 YFSETQ. CDR3 loop: CASSPEPRGHEQYF. CDR3 in DNA: TGCGCCAGCAGCCCCGAGCCTAGGGGCCACGAGCAGTACTTC.

The chain recombines TRBV5-1 with TRBJ2-7, with 10 nucleotides matching TRBD2. The CDR3 has 15 amino acids. The germline CDR1 and CDR2 sequences are SGHRS and YFSETQ. The V segment lost 4 bases and the J segment 4 bases; nucleotides outside the gene matches: 8. The DNA for the CDR3 is TGCGCCAGCAGCCCTTTGCTAGCGGGAGAATACGAGCAGTACTTC. Its protein product is CASSPLLAGEYEQYF.

The chain uses TRBV30 and TRBJ1-2, with no clear D. The CDR3 is made up of 12 amino acids. V was cut by 0 bases and J by 5 bases, with 7 bases left in between. CDR1 is GTSNPN, CDR2 SVGIG, per germline (reference sequence). The DNA for the CDR3 is TGTGCCTGGAGTGTAGCAGGTTATGGCTACACCTTC. Translating gives CAWSVAGYGYTF.

The chain uses TRBV5-1 and TRBJ2-1; 8 nucleotides line up with TRBD1. From germline, CDR1 is SGHRS and CDR2 YFSETQ. V shed 4 bases and J 7 bases; nucleotides not matched to a gene: 10. CDR3 length equals 15 residues. The CDR3 DNA is TGCGCCAGCAGCCCAGACAGGGGAGGAGGAAATGAGCAGTTCTTC. Translating it yields CASSPDRGGGNEQFF.

This clone was counted once. V usage is TRBV5-4 and J usage is TRBJ2-7; TRBD1 agrees at 8 bases. Germline-derived CDR1 and CDR2 are SGHNT and YYREEE (reference sequence). The CDR3 is 14 amino acids. Trimming removed 4 bases from V and 6 bases from J; junction bases left unmatched: 9. In nucleotides, the CDR3 is TGTGCCAGCAGCGCCGGACAGGGACGGGGCGAGCAGTACTTC. Amino acid sequence: CASSAGQGRGEQYF.

As DNA, the CDR3 is TGTGCCAGTAGTGTCACCCCCACAGGGGGCGGAACTGAAGCTTTCTTT. Encoded protein: CASSVTPTGGGTEAFF. The V gene is TRBV19, the J gene TRBJ1-1, with TRBD1 matching over 9 bases. The CDR3 contains 16 residues. V lost 5 bases and J lost 5; bases outside the gene matches: 12. In germline, CDR1 is LNHDA, CDR2 SQIVND (reference sequence). The full variable domain, with the rest looked up from reference TRBV19 and TRBJ1-1, is DGGITQSPKYLFRKEGQNVTLSCEQNLNHDAMYWYRQDPGQGLRLIYYSQIVNDFQKGDIAEGYSVSREKKESFPLTVTSAQKNPTAFYLCASSVTPTGGGTEAFFGQGTRLTVV.

The chain uses TRBV6-5 and TRBJ1-4; the match to TRBD1 covers 7 bases. The CDR3 spans 15 residues. CDR1 is MNHEY, CDR2 SVGAGI, per germline. The V and J ends lost 6 bases and 4 bases, in that order; junction bases with no gene match: 8. DNA of the CDR3: TGTGCCAGCAGATCTAGGGGGCGCGGTAATGAAAAACTGTTTTTT. Its translation is CASRSRGRGNEKLFF.

A single count supports this clone. V and J are TRBV27 and TRBJ1-1, with 7 positions matching TRBD1. Trimming took 5 bases from V and 1 from J; bases not matched to a gene: 13. The CDR3 loop spans 17 amino acids. Looked up from germline, CDR1 is MNHEY and CDR2 is SMNVEV (reference sequence). The CDR3 sequence: CASSRYFLRGENTEAFF. The CDR3 DNA is TGTGCCAGCAGTCGATATTTCCTCAGGGGGGAGAACACTGAAGCTTTCTTT.

In regard to this clone: Sequence at one end of the junction differs from germline and may be a read error. The chain uses TRBV7-9 and TRBJ2-5; no clear D gene. From germline, CDR1 is SEHNR and CDR2 FQNEAQ (reference sequence). This CDR3 has 12 amino acids. The CDR3: CSSSFPRETQYF. As DNA, the CDR3 is TGTTCCAGCAGCTTTCCCCGGGAGACCCAGTACTTC.

As to this clone: The sample has other DNA sequences that encode this CDR3 too. The V and J genes are TRBV5-1 and TRBJ2-7; D may be TRBD2 (6 bases). The germline V and J ends were trimmed by 4 bases and 3 bases, with 14 bases remaining between them. The CDR3 runs to 14 residues. CDR1 SGHRS and CDR2 YFSETQ come from the germline V gene. The CDR3 reads CASSLGTGGYEQYF. The CDR3 DNA is TGCGCCAGCAGCCTCGGGACTGGAGGCTACGAGCAGTACTTC.

This chain connects TRBV6-1 to TRBJ2-7; the match to TRBD1 covers 8 bases. The J segment lost 0 bases and the V segment lost 3 bases, leaving 4 bases of the junction unmatched. Germline CDR1 is MNHNS and CDR2 is SASEGT. CDR3 size: 15 residues. CDR3 loop: CASSEGQAGSYEQYF. The DNA of the CDR3 is TGTGCCAGCAGTGAGGGACAGGCAGGCTCCTACGAGCAGTACTTC.

This rearrangement joins TRBV18 to TRBJ1-5, with TRBD1 identical over 7 bases. The CDR3 loop spans 13 amino acids. The junction had 5 bases not matched to a gene; V was cut back by 7 bases and J by 5 bases. Looked up from germline, CDR1 is KGHSH and CDR2 is LQKENI. CDR3 DNA sequence: TGTGCCAGCTGCCGCGACAGGGATCAGCCCCAGCATTTT. It specifies CASCRDRDQPQHF.

This chain links TRBV28 with TRBJ1-4; maybe TRBD1 (6 bases). The V gene lost 6 bases and the J gene lost 2 bases, with 13 bases spanning the gap. In germline, CDR1 is MDHEN, CDR2 SYDVKM. The CDR3 loop spans 15 amino acids. The CDR3 reads CASRKGGVTNEKLFF. The CDR3 DNA is TGTGCCAGCAGGAAGGGGGGGGTGACTAATGAAAAACTGTTTTTT.